This entry lists 8 T cell receptor beta chains sequenced from one sample in a study of regulatory T cells in long-lasting Graves disease. Researchers made TCR beta libraries by using iRepertoire HTBI primers and running Arm-PCR on CDR3 regions. TCRdb fed the multiplex PCR reads into MiXCR, producing one record per CDR3 protein. This sample has approximately 490,000 distinct CDR3 sequences, with roughly 15% found just once. Sample time point: newly diagnosed GD, antithyroid drugs for less than 3 months. The TCR library used RNA extracted from PBMCs. The data were also submitted as part of a second study, on T cells in Graves' hyperthyroidism and ophthalmopathy.

Here the sequenced sample was peripheral blood mononuclear cells (PBMCs), taken at new diagnosis, from a patient treated with antithyroid drugs. The receptors derive from a man in his forties with Graves disease.

This clonotype was counted many times. CDR3 in DNA: TGTGCCAGCAGCATACCACAGCGAAATGAAAAACTGTTTTTT. Amino acid sequence: CASSIPQRNEKLFF. J is TRBJ1-4 and V is TRBV11-2; no clear D gene. This CDR3 is built from 14 residues. Looked up from germline, CDR1 is SGHAT and CDR2 is FQNNGV. The germline V and J ends were trimmed by 5 bases and 5 bases, with 12 bases remaining between them. The complete variable domain, with remaining parts taken from reference TRBV11-2 and TRBJ1-4, reads EAGVAQSPRYKIIEKRQSVAFWCNPISGHATLYWYQQILGQGPKLLIQFQNNGVVDDSQLPKDRFSAERLKGVDSTLKIQPAKLEDSAVYLCASSIPQRNEKLFFGSGTQLSVL.

This clonotype occurred many times. The CDR3 DNA is TGTGCCAGCAGCACCAGGCTGGGTATCTCCTACGAGCAGTACTTC. This translates into CASSTRLGISYEQYF. The rearrangement links TRBV7-8 to TRBJ2-7; no definite D call. The germline V gene encodes CDR1 SGHVS and CDR2 FQNEAQ. There are 15 residues in the CDR3. Trimming cost V 5 bases and J 0 bases, with 14 bases left between them.

This clonotype occurred once. This may stem from a read error, because a much larger clone lies one nucleotide away. The V and J genes are TRBV12-3 or TRBV12-4 and TRBJ2-7, with TRBD2 matching over 9 bases. V dropped 5 bases and J dropped 7; count of bases not matched to a gene: 6. The CDR3 spans 13 residues. The CDR3 nucleotides read TGTGCCAGCAGTGGACTAGCGAGAGTAGAGCAGTACTTC. Translation gives CASSGLARVEQYF.

This clonotype was observed many times. V is TRBV6-1 and J is TRBJ1-5; 7 bases map to TRBD1. The J segment lost 7 bases and the V segment lost 1 base, leaving 10 bases of the junction unmatched. This CDR3 comprises 16 residues. Germline V lookup: CDR1 MNHNS, CDR2 SASEGT. CDR3 region: CASSEEGRGRWQPQHF. For the CDR3, the DNA is TGTGCCAGCAGTGAAGAGGGGAGGGGGCGCTGGCAGCCCCAGCATTTT.

This clonotype appeared many times. The chain combines TRBV12-3 or TRBV12-4 with TRBJ2-3; 10 bases map to TRBD2. V shed 5 bases and J 5 bases; nucleotides not matched to a gene: 10. The CDR3 sequence is 16 residues long. The CDR3 reads CASSLKPGLAIDTQYF. For the CDR3, the DNA is TGTGCCAGCAGTCTTAAACCGGGACTAGCGATAGATACGCAGTATTTT.

This clonotype came up a few times. The chain has TRBV19 and TRBJ2-3; 7 bases are shared with TRBD2. The J segment lost 4 bases and the V segment lost 4 bases, leaving 11 bases of the junction unmatched. The CDR3 runs 16 residues. Germline CDR1 reads LNHDA; CDR2 reads SQIVND (reference sequence). In DNA form, the CDR3 reads TGTGCCAGTAGTACCCCTCCGTCGGGAGGACCAGATACGCAGTATTTT. This translates into CASSTPPSGGPDTQYF. The full variable domain, in which reference TRBV19 and TRBJ2-3 provide the parts outside the CDR3, is DGGITQSPKYLFRKEGQNVTLSCEQNLNHDAMYWYRQDPGQGLRLIYYSQIVNDFQKGDIAEGYSVSREKKESFPLTVTSAQKNPTAFYLCASSTPPSGGPDTQYFGPGTRLTVL.

The J gene is TRBJ2-1, the V gene TRBV6-2 or TRBV6-3; unclear D gene. With 7 bases removed from V and 8 bases from J, the gap between germline ends came to 15 bases. This CDR3 contains 13 residues. The V gene's germline CDR1 is MNHEY and CDR2 SVGEGT. The CDR3 region is CASNRLAQYEQFF. CDR3 coding DNA: TGTGCCAGCAACCGACTTGCACAGTATGAGCAGTTCTTC.

This clonotype was found a few times. The CDR3 spells CSAEDGNNYGYTF. CDR3 coding DNA: TGCAGTGCTGAGGACGGGAATAACTATGGCTACACCTTC. J is TRBJ1-2 and V is TRBV20-1; D remains unclear. CDR1 is DFQATT, CDR2 SNEGSKA, per germline (reference sequence). V lost 5 bases to trimming and J lost 1 base, with 11 bases between them. The CDR3 is 13 residues long.